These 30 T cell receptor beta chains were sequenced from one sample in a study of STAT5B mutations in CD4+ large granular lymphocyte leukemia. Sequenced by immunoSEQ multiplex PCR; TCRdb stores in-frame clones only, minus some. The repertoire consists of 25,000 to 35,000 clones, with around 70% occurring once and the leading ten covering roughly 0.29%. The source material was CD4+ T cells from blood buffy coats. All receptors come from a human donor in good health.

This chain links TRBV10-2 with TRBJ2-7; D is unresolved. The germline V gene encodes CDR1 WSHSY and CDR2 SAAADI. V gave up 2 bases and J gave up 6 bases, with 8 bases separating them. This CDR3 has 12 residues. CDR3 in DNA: TGCGCCAGCAGTGAGGGACCCTTCGAGCAGTACTTC. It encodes CASSEGPFEQYF.

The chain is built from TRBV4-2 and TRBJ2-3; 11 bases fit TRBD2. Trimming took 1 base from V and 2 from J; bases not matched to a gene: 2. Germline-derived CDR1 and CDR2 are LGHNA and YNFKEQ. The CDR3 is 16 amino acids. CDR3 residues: CASSQGTSGFTDTQYF. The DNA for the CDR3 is TGTGCCAGCAGCCAAGGGACTAGCGGGTTCACAGATACGCAGTATTTT.

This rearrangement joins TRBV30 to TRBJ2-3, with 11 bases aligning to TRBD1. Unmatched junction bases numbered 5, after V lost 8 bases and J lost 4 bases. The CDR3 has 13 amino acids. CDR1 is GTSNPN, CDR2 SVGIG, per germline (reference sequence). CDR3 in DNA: TGTGCCATGGACAGGGGGCGGTCAGATACGCAGTATTTT. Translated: CAMDRGRSDTQYF. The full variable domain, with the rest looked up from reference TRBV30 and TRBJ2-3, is SQTIHQWPATLVQPVGSPLSLECTVEGTSNPNLYWYRQAAGRGLQLLFYSVGIGQISSEVPQNLSASRPQDRQFILSSKKLLLSDSGFYLCAMDRGRSDTQYFGPGTRLTVL.

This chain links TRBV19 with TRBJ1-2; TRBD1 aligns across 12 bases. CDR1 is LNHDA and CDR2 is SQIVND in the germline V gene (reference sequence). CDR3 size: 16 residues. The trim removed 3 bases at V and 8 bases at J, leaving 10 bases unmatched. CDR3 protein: CASSIGAGQGARGYTF. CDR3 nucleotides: TGTGCCAGTAGTATTGGGGCGGGACAGGGGGCGAGGGGCTACACCTTC.

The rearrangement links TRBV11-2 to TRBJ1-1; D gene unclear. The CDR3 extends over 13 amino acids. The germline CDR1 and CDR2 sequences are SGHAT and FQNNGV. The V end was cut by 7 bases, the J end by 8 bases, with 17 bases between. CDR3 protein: CASNIWGGSEAFF. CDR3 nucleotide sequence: TGTGCCAGCAATATTTGGGGAGGCAGCGAAGCTTTCTTT.

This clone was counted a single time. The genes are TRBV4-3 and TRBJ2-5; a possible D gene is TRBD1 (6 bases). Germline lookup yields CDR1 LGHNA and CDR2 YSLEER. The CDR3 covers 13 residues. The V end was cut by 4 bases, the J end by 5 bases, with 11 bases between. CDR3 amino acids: CASSPQGWETQYF. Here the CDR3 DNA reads TGCGCCAGCAGCCCCCAGGGGTGGGAGACCCAGTACTTC.

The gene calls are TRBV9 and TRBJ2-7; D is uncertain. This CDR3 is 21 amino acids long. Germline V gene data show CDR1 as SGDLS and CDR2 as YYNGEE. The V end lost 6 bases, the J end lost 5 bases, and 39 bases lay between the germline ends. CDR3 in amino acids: CASTPRSLRHEKWKNPHEQYF. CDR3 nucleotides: TGTGCCAGCACCCCCCGGAGCCTTCGTCATGAAAAGTGGAAAAACCCCCACGAGCAGTACTTC.

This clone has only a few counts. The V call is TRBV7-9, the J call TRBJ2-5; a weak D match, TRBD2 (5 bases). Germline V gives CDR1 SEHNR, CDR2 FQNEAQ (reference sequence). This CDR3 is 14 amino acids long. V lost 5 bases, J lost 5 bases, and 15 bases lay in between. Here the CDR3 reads CASSRTAPRETQYF. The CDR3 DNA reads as TGTGCCAGCAGCAGGACTGCCCCCCGTGAGACCCAGTACTTC.

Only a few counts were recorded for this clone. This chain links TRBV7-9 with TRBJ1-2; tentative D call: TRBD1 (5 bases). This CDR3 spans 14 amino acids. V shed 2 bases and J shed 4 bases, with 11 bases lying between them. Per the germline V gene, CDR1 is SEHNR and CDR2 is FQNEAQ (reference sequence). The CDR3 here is CASSLSTASYGYTF. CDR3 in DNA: TGTGCCAGCAGCTTATCGACAGCCTCCTATGGCTACACCTTC.

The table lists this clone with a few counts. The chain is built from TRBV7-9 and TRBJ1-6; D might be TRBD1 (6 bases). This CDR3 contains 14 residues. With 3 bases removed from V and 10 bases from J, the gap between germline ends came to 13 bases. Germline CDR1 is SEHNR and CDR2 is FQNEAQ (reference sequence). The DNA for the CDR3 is TGTGCCAGCAGCTTCGGGGGGCGGCGATCACCCCTCCACTTT. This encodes CASSFGGRRSPLHF.

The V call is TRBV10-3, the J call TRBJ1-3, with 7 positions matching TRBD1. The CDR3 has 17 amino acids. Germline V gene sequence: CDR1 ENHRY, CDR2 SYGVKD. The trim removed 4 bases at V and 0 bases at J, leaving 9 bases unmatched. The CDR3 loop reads CAISGGTVSYSGNTIYF. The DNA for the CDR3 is TGTGCCATCAGTGGAGGGACAGTCTCTTACTCTGGAAACACCATATATTTT.

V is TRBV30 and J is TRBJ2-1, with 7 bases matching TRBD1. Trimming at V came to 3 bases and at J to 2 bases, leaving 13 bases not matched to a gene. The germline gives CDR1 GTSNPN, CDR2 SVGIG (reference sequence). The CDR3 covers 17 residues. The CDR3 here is CAWRPTHRDRPYNEQFF. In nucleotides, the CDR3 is TGTGCCTGGAGGCCAACACACCGGGACAGACCCTACAATGAGCAGTTCTTC.

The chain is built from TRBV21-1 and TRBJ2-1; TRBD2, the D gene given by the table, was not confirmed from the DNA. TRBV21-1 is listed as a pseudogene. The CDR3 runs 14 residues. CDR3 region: CASPYSGSFYEQFF. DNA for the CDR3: TGTGCCAGCCCCTACAGCGGGAGTTTCTATGAGCAGTTCTTC.

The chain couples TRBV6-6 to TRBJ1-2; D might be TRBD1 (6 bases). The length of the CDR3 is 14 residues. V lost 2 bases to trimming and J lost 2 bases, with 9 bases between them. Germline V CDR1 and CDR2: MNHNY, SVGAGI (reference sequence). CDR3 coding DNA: TGTGCCAGCAGTTACCCAACAGGGAACTATGGCTACACCTTC. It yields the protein CASSYPTGNYGYTF.

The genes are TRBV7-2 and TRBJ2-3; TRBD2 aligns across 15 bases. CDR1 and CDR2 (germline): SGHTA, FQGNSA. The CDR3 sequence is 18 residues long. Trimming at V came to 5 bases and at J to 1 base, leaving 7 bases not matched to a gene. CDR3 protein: CASSPRTSGGVGTDTQYF. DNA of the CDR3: TGTGCCAGCAGCCCCAGGACTAGCGGGGGGGTGGGCACAGATACGCAGTATTTT.

CDR3 nucleotide sequence: TGTGCCAGCAGAGCGGACAGGTCCTACAATGAGCAGTTCTTC. The encoded protein is CASRADRSYNEQFF. The chain links TRBV6-5 to TRBJ2-1, with 7 positions matching TRBD1. The CDR3 is 14 residues long. CDR1 and CDR2 (germline): MNHEY, SVGAGI. V was pared by 6 bases and J by 1 base, with 3 bases of the junction left unmatched.

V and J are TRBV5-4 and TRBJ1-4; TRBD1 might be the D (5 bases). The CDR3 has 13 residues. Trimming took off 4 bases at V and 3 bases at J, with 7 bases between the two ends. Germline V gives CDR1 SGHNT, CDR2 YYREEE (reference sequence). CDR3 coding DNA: TGTGCCAGCAGCAAACAGGCTAATGAAAAACTGTTTTTT. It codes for CASSKQANEKLFF.

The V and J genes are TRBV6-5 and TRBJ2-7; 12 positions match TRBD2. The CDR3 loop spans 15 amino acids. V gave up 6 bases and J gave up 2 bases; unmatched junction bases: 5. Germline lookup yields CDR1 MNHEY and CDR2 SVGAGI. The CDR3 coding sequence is TGTGCCAGCAGAACTAGCGGGAGGTGGACCTACGAGCAGTACTTC. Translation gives CASRTSGRWTYEQYF.

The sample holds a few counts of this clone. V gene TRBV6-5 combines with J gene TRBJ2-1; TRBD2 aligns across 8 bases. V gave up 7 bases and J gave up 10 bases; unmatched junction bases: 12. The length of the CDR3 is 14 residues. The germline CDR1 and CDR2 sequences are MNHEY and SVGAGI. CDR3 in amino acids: CASIQAGAFGEQFF. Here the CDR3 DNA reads TGTGCCAGCATACAAGCGGGAGCCTTTGGAGAGCAGTTCTTC.

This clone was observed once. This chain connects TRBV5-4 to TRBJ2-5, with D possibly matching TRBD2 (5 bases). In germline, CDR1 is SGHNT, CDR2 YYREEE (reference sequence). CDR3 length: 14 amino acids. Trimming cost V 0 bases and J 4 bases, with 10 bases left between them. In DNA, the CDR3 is TGTGCCAGCAGCTTGGCCGCAGAGGGAGAGACCCAGTACTTC. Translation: CASSLAAEGETQYF.

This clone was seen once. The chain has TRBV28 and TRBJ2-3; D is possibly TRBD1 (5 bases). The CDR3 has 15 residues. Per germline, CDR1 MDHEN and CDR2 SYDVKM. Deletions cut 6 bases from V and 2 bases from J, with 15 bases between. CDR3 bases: TGTGCCAGCAGCCCCTCAGGGCTGTCCACAGATACGCAGTATTTT. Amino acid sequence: CASSPSGLSTDTQYF. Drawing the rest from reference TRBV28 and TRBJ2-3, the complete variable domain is DVKVTQSSRYLVKRTGEKVFLECVQDMDHENMFWYRQDPGLGLRLIYFSYDVKMKEKGDIPEGYSVSREKKERFSLILESASTNQTSMYLCASSPSGLSTDTQYFGPGTRLTVL.

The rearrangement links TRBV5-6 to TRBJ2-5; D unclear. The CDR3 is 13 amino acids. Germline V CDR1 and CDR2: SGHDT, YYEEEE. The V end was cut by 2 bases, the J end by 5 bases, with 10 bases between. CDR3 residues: CASSFPLFETQYF. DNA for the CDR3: TGTGCCAGCAGCTTCCCCCTCTTCGAGACCCAGTACTTC.

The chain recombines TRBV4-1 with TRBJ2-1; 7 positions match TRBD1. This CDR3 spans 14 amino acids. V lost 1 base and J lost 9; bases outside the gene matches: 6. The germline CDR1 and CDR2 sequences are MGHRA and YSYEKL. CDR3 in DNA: TGCGCCAGCAGCCAAGCACCCGACAGGGTTGAGCAGTTCTTC. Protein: CASSQAPDRVEQFF.

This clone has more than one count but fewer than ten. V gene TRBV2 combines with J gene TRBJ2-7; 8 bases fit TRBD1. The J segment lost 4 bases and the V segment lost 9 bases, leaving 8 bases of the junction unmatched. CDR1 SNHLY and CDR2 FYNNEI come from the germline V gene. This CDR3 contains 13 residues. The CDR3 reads CASQGTGEYEQYF. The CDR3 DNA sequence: TGTGCCAGTCAAGGGACAGGAGAATACGAGCAGTACTTC.

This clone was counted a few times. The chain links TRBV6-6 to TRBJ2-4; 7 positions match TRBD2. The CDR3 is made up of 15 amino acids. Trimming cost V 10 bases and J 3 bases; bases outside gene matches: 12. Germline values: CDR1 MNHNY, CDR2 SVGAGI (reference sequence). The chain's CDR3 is CATLRAGDVKNIQYF. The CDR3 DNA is TGTGCCACCTTACGGGCGGGAGATGTCAAAAACATTCAGTACTTC.

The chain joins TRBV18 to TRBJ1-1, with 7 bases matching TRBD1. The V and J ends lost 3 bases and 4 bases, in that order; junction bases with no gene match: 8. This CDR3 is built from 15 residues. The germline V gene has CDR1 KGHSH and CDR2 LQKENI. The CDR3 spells CASSPVAGGSTEAFF. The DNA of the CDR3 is TGTGCCAGCTCACCTGTAGCAGGGGGGAGCACTGAAGCTTTCTTT.

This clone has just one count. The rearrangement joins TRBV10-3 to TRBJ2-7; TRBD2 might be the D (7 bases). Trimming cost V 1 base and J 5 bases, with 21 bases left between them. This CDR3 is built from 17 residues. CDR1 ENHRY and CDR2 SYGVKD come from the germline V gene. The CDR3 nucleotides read TGTGCCATCAGTGAGTACGGGCCCCGTGGGGGGGCAAACGAGCAGTACTTC. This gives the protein CAISEYGPRGGANEQYF.

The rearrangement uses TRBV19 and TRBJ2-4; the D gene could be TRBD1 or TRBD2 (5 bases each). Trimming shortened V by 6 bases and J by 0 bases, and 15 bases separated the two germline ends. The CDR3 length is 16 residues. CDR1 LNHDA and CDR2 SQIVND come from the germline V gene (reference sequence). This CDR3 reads CASSPRDDPAKNIQYF. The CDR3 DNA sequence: TGTGCCAGTAGCCCCCGGGACGATCCAGCCAAAAACATTCAGTACTTC.

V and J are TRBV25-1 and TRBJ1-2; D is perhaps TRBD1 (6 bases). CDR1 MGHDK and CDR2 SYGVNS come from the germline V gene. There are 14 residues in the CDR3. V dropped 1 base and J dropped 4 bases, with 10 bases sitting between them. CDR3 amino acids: CASSEWIGGYGYTF. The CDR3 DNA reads TGTGCCAGCAGTGAATGGATAGGGGGCTATGGCTACACCTTC.

In DNA, the CDR3 is TGCGCCAGCAGTGAACAGGGATCACCCTACGAGCAGTACTTC. Residues: CASSEQGSPYEQYF. The chain has TRBV10-1 and TRBJ2-7; D might be TRBD1 (6 bases). This CDR3 contains 14 residues. Germline V gene data show CDR1 as WNHNN and CDR2 as SYGVQD (reference sequence). With 3 bases removed from V and 2 bases from J, the gap between germline ends came to 11 bases.